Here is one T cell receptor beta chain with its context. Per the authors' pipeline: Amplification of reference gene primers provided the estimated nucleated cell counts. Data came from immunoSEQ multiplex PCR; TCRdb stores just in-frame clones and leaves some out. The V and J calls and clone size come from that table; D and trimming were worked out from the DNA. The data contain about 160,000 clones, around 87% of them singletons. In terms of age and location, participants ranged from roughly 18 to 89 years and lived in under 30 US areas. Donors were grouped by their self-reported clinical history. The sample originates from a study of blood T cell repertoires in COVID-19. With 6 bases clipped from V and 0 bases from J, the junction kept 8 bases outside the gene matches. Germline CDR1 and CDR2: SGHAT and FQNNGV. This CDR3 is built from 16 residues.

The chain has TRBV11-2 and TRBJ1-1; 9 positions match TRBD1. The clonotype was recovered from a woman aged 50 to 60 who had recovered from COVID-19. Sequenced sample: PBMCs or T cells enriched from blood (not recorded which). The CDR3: CASRSGTGLMNTEAFF. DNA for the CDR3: TGTGCCAGCAGGTCCGGGACAGGGCTCATGAACACTGAAGCTTTCTTT.